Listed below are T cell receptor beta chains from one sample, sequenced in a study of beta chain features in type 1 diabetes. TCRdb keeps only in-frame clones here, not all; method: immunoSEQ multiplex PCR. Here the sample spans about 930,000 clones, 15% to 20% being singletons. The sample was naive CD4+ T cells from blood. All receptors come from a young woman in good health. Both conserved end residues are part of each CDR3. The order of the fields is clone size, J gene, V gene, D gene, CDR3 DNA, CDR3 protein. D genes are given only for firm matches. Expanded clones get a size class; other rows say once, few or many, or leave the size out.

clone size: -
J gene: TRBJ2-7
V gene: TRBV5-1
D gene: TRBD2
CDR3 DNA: TGCGCCAGCCAAGGGACTACCCTCTACGAGCAGTACTTC
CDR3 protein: CASQGTTLYEQYF

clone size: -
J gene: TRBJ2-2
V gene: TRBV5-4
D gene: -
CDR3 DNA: TGTGCCAGCAGCCCGTCGGGACGGTCGAACACCGGGGAGCTGTTTTTT
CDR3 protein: CASSPSGRSNTGELFF

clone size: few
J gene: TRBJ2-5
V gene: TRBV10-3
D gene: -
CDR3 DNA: TGTGCCATCAGTGCGACAGGACAAGAGACCCAGTACTTC
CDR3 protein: CAISATGQETQYF

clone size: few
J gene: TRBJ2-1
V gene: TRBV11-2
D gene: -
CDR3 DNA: TGTGCCAGCAGCTTAGATATGGACAGCTCCTACAATGAGCAGTTCTTC
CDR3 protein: CASSLDMDSSYNEQFF

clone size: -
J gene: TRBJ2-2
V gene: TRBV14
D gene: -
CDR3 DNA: TGTGCCAGCAGCCATCCCCACACCGGGGAGCTGTTTTTT
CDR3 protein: CASSHPHTGELFF

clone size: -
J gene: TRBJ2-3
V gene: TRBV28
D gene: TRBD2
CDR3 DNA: TGTGCCAGCAGACCCGGACTAGCGGGAGGGCGCACAGATACGCAGTATTTT
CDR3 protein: CASRPGLAGGRTDTQYF

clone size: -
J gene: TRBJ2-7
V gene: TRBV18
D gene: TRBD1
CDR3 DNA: TGTGCCAGCTCACCACAGGGGGCACCCTACGAGCAGTACTTC
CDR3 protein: CASSPQGAPYEQYF

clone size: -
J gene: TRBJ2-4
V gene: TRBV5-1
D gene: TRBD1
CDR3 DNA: TGCGCCAGCAGCCTAATACAGGGGGCGGACATTCAGTACTTC
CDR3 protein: CASSLIQGADIQYF

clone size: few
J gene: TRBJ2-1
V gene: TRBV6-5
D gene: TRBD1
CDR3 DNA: TGTGCCAGCAGCCCCGCGGACAGGGGCAATGAGCAGTTCTTC
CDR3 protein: CASSPADRGNEQFF

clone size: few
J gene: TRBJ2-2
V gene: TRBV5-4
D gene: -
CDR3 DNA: TGTGCCAGCAGCCCCGCGGGCCTCAACACCGGGGAGCTGTTTTTT
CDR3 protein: CASSPAGLNTGELFF

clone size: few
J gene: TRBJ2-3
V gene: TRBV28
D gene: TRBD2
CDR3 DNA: TGTGCCAGCAGTTTAGGCGGGAGAGATGGTACGCAGTATTTT
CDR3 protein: CASSLGGRDGTQYF

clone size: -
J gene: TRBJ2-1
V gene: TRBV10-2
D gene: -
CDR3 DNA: TGCGCCAGCAGTGACGGGGGAGGTATTCACCACAATGAGCAGTTCTTC
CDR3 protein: CASSDGGGIHHNEQFF

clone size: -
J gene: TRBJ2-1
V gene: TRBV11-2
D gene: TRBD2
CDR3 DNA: TGTGCCAGCAGCTTAAGGCGGGAGGGGTCCTACAATGAGCAGTTCTTC
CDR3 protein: CASSLRREGSYNEQFF

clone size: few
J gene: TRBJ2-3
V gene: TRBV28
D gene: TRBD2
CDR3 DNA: TGTGCCAGCAGTTTGTCAGCGGGAGCGTTAAAGTTT
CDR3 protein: CASSLSAGALKF

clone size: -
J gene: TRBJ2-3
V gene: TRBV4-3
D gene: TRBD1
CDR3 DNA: TGCGCCAGCAGCCAAGCCGGGACAGCCACAGATACGCAGTATTTT
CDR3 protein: CASSQAGTATDTQYF

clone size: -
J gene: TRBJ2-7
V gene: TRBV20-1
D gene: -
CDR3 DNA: TGCAGTGCGAGACAGAACTACGAGCAGTACTTC
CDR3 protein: CSARQNYEQYF

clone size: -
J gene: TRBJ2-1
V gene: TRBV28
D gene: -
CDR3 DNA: TGTGCCAGCAGCCCTGGGGGGCGGGGAAACAATGAGCAGTTCTTC
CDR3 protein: CASSPGGRGNNEQFF

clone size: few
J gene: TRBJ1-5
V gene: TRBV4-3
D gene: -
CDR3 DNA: TGCGCCAGCAGCCAGGCCAGGTCGTATAGCAATCAGCCCCAGCATTTT
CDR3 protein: CASSQARSYSNQPQHF

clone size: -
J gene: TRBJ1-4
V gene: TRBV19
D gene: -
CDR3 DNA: TGTGCCAGTAGTATTCGTGAAAAACTGTTTTTT
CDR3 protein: CASSIREKLFF

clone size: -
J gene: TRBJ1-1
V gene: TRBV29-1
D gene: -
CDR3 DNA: TGCAGCGTTGAAACCGATAAGGGGTGGCGAGCTTTCTTT
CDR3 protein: CSVETDKGWRAFF

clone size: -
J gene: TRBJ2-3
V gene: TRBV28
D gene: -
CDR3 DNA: TGTGCCAGCAGTTTAAACGGGCTAGCTAGCACAGATACGCAGTATTTT
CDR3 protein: CASSLNGLASTDTQYF

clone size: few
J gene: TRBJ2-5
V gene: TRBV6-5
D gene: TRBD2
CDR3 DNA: TGTGCCAGCAGGACTAGCGCGGAGACCCAGTACTTC
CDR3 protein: CASRTSAETQYF

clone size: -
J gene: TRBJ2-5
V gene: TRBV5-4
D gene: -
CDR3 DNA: TGTGCCAGCAGCTCCATATTACAAGAGACCCAGTACTTC
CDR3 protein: CASSSILQETQYF

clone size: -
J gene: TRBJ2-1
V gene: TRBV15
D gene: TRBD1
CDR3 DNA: TGTGCCACCAGCAGACGCCGGGACAGGGCCTACAATGAGCAGTTCTTC
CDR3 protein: CATSRRRDRAYNEQFF

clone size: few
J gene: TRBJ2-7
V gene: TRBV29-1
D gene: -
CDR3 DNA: TGCAGCGTTGACCCCGGGACCGGGCAAACGGCGTACTTC
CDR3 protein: CSVDPGTGQTAYF

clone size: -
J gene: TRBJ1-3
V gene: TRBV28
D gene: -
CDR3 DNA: TGTGCCAGCAGTTCCCCCGGCAGAGCAGGAAACACCATATATTTT
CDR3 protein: CASSSPGRAGNTIYF

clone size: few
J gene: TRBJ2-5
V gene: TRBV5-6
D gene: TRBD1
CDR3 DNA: TGTGCCAGCAGCTTTTATTCCTCCAGGGGGACGGGGAAAGAGACCCAGTACTTC
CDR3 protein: CASSFYSSRGTGKETQYF

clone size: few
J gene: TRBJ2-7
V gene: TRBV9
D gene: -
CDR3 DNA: TGTGCCAGCAGCGTAGCGACAGGAGCCAGGTACGAGCAGTACTTC
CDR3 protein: CASSVATGARYEQYF

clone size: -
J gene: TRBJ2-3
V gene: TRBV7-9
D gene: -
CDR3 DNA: TGTGCCAGCAGCTTAGCGCGAAAGGGCGGCACAGATACGCAGTATTTT
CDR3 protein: CASSLARKGGTDTQYF

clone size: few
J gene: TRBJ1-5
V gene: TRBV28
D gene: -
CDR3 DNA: TGTGCCATCAATAAAAGGGCGGCGGGCAATCAGCCCCAGCATTTT
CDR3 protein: CAINKRAAGNQPQHF

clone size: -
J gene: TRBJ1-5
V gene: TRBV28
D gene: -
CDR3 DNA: TGTGCCAGCAGTTGGCAGGAGAATCAGCCCCAGCATTTT
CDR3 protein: CASSWQENQPQHF

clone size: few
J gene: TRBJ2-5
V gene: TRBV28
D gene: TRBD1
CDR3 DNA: TGTGCCAGCAGCACCTTGACGGGACAGGGGGCCCGAGAGACCCAGTACTTC
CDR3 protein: CASSTLTGQGARETQYF

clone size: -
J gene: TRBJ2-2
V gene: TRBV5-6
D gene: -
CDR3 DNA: TGTGCCAGCAGCCAACCGATAGTCGGGGAGCTGTTTTTT
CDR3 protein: CASSQPIVGELFF